Listed below are T cell receptor beta chains from one sample, sequenced in a study of blood T cell repertoires in COVID-19. TCRdb's copy holds only in-frame clones and misses some; the assay was immunoSEQ multiplex PCR. This sample yields roughly 110,000 clones, of which over 80% are seen a single time; approximately 4.5% belongs to the top ten. Material for sequencing was peripheral blood. Source of these receptors: a woman aged 45-65 years with acute or convalescent COVID-19. Both conserved end residues are part of each CDR3. D genes are given only for firm matches. Size is stated for part of the rows, as once, few or many counts, or as a class when the clone is expanded.

abundance	v_gene	j_gene	d_gene	CDR3nt	CDR3aa
NA	TRBV29-1	TRBJ1-1	NA	TGCAGCGTCCGACATTCGAACACTGAAGCTTTCTTT	CSVRHSNTEAFF
NA	TRBV3-1/TRBV3-2	TRBJ2-7	NA	TGTGCCAGCAGCCAAGATCGACCGACCCGGAGGGAAGAGCAGTACTTC	CASSQDRPTRREEQYF
NA	TRBV28	TRBJ1-2	NA	TGTGCCAGCAGTTTGTCTGGGGGCAACTATGGCTACACCTTC	CASSLSGGNYGYTF
NA	TRBV9	TRBJ1-2	TRBD1	TGTGCCAGCAGCGGGGGACAGGCAACTAACTATGGCTACACCTTC	CASSGGQATNYGYTF
NA	TRBV7-2	TRBJ2-1	NA	TGTGCCAGCAGCCCGGGGACTCGCCCCTACAATGAGCAGTTCTTC	CASSPGTRPYNEQFF
NA	TRBV5-1	TRBJ2-5	TRBD1	TGCGCCAGCAGCTTGGTGGGACAGGGGAAAGAGACCCAGTACTTC	CASSLVGQGKETQYF
NA	TRBV19	TRBJ2-1	NA	TGTGCCAGTGGAGATATACTAGACAATGAGCAGTTCTTC	CASGDILDNEQFF
once	TRBV21-1	TRBJ2-1	NA	TGTGCCGGCTCGGACAGTGTCCTCAATGAGCAGTTCTTC	CAGSDSVLNEQFF
NA	TRBV6-5	TRBJ1-2	NA	TGTGCCAGCAGTTCCGACAGTATCGGACGTGGCTACACCTTC	CASSSDSIGRGYTF
NA	TRBV7-9	TRBJ1-3	NA	TGTGCCACTCGCAGGGAAAATGGAAACACCATATATTTT	CATRRENGNTIYF
NA	TRBV7-3	TRBJ2-5	NA	TGTGCCAGCAGCTCATTGGCCCAAGAGACCCAGTACTTC	CASSSLAQETQYF
once	TRBV6-5	TRBJ2-3	TRBD2	TGTGCCAGCAGTCTTCGACTAGCGGAAGATACGCAGTATTTT	CASSLRLAEDTQYF
NA	TRBV7-3	TRBJ1-1	TRBD1	TGTGCCAGCAGCTCGGACAGGGAAACTGAAGCTTTCTTT	CASSSDRETEAFF
NA	TRBV6-4	TRBJ1-1	NA	TGTGCCAGCAGTGACGGGAGCCACACTGAAGCTTTCTTT	CASSDGSHTEAFF
once	TRBV6-2/TRBV6-3	TRBJ1-2	NA	TGTGCCAGCAGTTACTCGAAGCACAGGTACGAACTGAGGAACTATGGCTACACCTTC	CASSYSKHRYELRNYGYTF
NA	TRBV28	TRBJ2-7	TRBD2	TGTGCCAGCAGTGTAATCGCGGGACTAGGGGTATACGAGCAGTACTTC	CASSVIAGLGVYEQYF
NA	TRBV20-1	TRBJ1-5	NA	TGCAGTGCTAGTTCCAGGGGCCAGCCCCAGCATTTT	CSASSRGQPQHF
NA	TRBV9	TRBJ2-2	NA	TGTGCCAGCAGCGTAGATCTAACCGGGGAGCTGTTTTTT	CASSVDLTGELFF
once	TRBV12-5	TRBJ1-1	NA	TGTGCTAGTGGTACACAGGTGATGAACACTGAAGCTTTCTTT	CASGTQVMNTEAFF
once	TRBV28	TRBJ2-7	NA	TGTGCCAGCAGTTTTAGGGGACTTCGCTACGAGCAGTACTTC	CASSFRGLRYEQYF
NA	TRBV7-9	TRBJ2-2	NA	TGTGCCAGCAGCTACCCCCGACACCTGCTGAACACCGGGGAGCTGTTTTTT	CASSYPRHLLNTGELFF
NA	TRBV30	TRBJ1-6	NA	TGTGCCTGTGGTGACAACTATAATTCACCCCTCCACTTT	CACGDNYNSPLHF
NA	TRBV9	TRBJ2-2	NA	TGTGCCAGCAGCGTAGTTAGTGGTTTGGGCGCGAACACCGGGGAGCTGTTTTTT	CASSVVSGLGANTGELFF
NA	TRBV10-3	TRBJ2-1	TRBD1	TGTGCCATCAGTGACCCCGGGACAGGGAACTACAATGAGCAGTTCTTC	CAISDPGTGNYNEQFF
NA	TRBV30	TRBJ2-7	NA	TGTGCCTGGAGGGTAACAGGGAGCCACGAGCAGTACTTC	CAWRVTGSHEQYF
NA	TRBV7-8	TRBJ1-3	TRBD1	TGTGCCAGCAGCTTAATAGGGGGCGATGCAAACACCATATATTTT	CASSLIGGDANTIYF
NA	TRBV6-1	TRBJ1-3	NA	TGTGCCAGCAGTGAAGGGAACCAGGTCTCTGGAAACACCATATATTTT	CASSEGNQVSGNTIYF
NA	TRBV7-2	TRBJ1-6	TRBD1	TGTGCCAGCAGCCGGACAGGACCGAACAATTCACCCCTCCACTTT	CASSRTGPNNSPLHF
NA	TRBV9	TRBJ1-3	NA	TGTGCCAGCAGCGTTCACGGGACTGGAAACACCATATATTTT	CASSVHGTGNTIYF
NA	TRBV23-1	TRBJ1-6	NA	TGCGCCAGCAGTCAATCCGGAGATAATCTTTATTCACCCCTCCACTTT	CASSQSGDNLYSPLHF
once	TRBV2	TRBJ2-2	TRBD1	TGTGCCAGCACCGGGACAGGGAACACCGGGGAGCTGTTTTTT	CASTGTGNTGELFF
NA	TRBV5-1	TRBJ1-1	NA	TGCGCCAGCAGCTTGGCAGGGGAGCGTGCTTTCTTT	CASSLAGERAFF
NA	TRBV28	TRBJ2-2	TRBD1	TGTGCCAGCAGTTTAGGGACAGGGGGCATTGGGTACACCGGGGAGCTGTTTTTT	CASSLGTGGIGYTGELFF
NA	TRBV25-1	TRBJ2-5	NA	TGTGCCAGCAGTGAATTGTCGGGGGAAAGGGAGACCCAGTACTTC	CASSELSGERETQYF
NA	TRBV27	TRBJ1-6	TRBD1	TGTGCCAGCAGTCCGACAGGGGATTATAATTCACCCCTCCACTTT	CASSPTGDYNSPLHF
NA	TRBV11-2	TRBJ2-7	NA	TGTGCCAGCGGAGGCTACGAGCAGTACTTC	CASGGYEQYF
NA	TRBV4-1	TRBJ2-7	NA	TGCGCCAGCAGCCAAGTTACGGGGGAGGTCGAGCAGTACTTC	CASSQVTGEVEQYF
NA	TRBV3-1/TRBV3-2	TRBJ2-2	NA	TGTGCCAGCAGCCAAGATAGTGGGGCCTACACCGGGGAGCTGTTTTTT	CASSQDSGAYTGELFF
NA	TRBV18	TRBJ1-1	NA	TGTGCCAGCTCACCAGGGCCGAACACTGAAGCTTTCTTT	CASSPGPNTEAFF
NA	TRBV7-8	TRBJ1-2	NA	TGTGCCAGCGGACTTACCCTTCTGCAGGGCTACACCTTC	CASGLTLLQGYTF
NA	TRBV3-1/TRBV3-2	TRBJ2-7	NA	TGTGCCAGCAGCCAGCTTCCAACGGGGTTCTACGAGCAGTACTTC	CASSQLPTGFYEQYF
once	TRBV19	TRBJ1-4	TRBD1	TGTGCCAGTATGGAAGGGACCCCCCGGGACAGGGTTGAAAAACTGTTTTTT	CASMEGTPRDRVEKLFF
NA	TRBV10-3	TRBJ2-4	TRBD1	TGTGCCATCCGACAGGGGGCGGGAAACATTCAGTACTTC	CAIRQGAGNIQYF
NA	TRBV10-3	TRBJ1-2	NA	TGTGCCATCAGTGGTACAGGGAACCAGTATGGCTACACCTTC	CAISGTGNQYGYTF
NA	TRBV28	TRBJ2-3	TRBD2	TGTGCCAGCAGACCCTCCGGGACTAGCGTTACAGATACGCAGTATTTT	CASRPSGTSVTDTQYF
NA	TRBV5-4	TRBJ2-5	TRBD1	TGTGCCAGCAGCTTGGCGTTGGGACAGGGTGGGACCCAGTACTTC	CASSLALGQGGTQYF
NA	TRBV19	TRBJ1-6	NA	TGTGCCAGCAGGGAAAGGGGTGGTTACTATTCACCCCTCCACTTT	CASRERGGYYSPLHF
NA	TRBV5-4	TRBJ2-2	TRBD1	TGTGCCAGCAGCACCGGGACAGGGTACACCGGGGAGCTGTTTTTT	CASSTGTGYTGELFF
NA	TRBV7-2	TRBJ1-2	TRBD1	TGTGCCAGCAGCCGGGACAGCTATGGCTACACCTTC	CASSRDSYGYTF
NA	TRBV6-5	TRBJ1-1	NA	TGTGCGGCGGGCCTTTTAACCCCAAAGACTGAAGCTTTCTTT	CAAGLLTPKTEAFF
NA	TRBV5-8	TRBJ2-5	NA	TGTGCCAGCAGCTTGGGACAGGTCCAAGAGACCCAGTACTTC	CASSLGQVQETQYF
NA	TRBV4-2	TRBJ1-1	NA	TGTGCCAGCAGCCAAGAACCCAGGCGGAACACTGAAGCTTTCTTT	CASSQEPRRNTEAFF
NA	TRBV9	TRBJ2-7	NA	TGTGCCAGCAGCGCAACCGGGACTGGTCTCTCCTACGAGCAGTACTTC	CASSATGTGLSYEQYF
NA	TRBV28	TRBJ1-5	NA	TGTGCCAGCAGTATAAACCCACTCGCGCCCCAGCATTTT	CASSINPLAPQHF
NA	TRBV7-6	TRBJ2-5	TRBD2	TGTGCCAGCAGCTATTACGCGGGCGACACCGGGACTAGCCAAGAGACCCAGTACTTC	CASSYYAGDTGTSQETQYF
NA	TRBV11-2	TRBJ2-5	TRBD2	TGTGCCAGCAGCCCGGGGATACTAGCGGCAATCCAAGAGACCCAGTACTTC	CASSPGILAAIQETQYF
NA	TRBV5-4	TRBJ1-2	TRBD1	TGTGCCAGCAGCTCGGGACAGGGGATCCGTTCTAACTATGGCTACACCTTC	CASSSGQGIRSNYGYTF
NA	TRBV5-4	TRBJ1-2	NA	TGTGCCAGCAGCTTTGGACATTCGACCTATGGCTACACCTTC	CASSFGHSTYGYTF